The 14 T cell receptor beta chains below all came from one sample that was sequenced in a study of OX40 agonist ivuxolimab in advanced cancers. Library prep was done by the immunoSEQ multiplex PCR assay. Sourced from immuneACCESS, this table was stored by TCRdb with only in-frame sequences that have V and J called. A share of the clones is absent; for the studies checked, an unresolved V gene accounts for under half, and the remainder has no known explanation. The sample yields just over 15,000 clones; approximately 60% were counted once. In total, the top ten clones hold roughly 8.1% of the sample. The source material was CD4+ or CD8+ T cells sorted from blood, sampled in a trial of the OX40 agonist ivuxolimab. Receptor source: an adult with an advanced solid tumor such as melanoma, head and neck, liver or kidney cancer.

DNA of the CDR3: TGTGCCAGCAGTGTACAGGGGAACGAGCAGTACTTC. It is translated as CASSVQGNEQYF. V is TRBV6-1 and J is TRBJ2-7, with 7 positions matching TRBD1. The V and J ends lost 4 bases and 5 bases, in that order; junction bases with no gene match: 2. CDR1 and CDR2 from the germline V gene are MNHNS and SASEGT. The CDR3 loop spans 12 amino acids.

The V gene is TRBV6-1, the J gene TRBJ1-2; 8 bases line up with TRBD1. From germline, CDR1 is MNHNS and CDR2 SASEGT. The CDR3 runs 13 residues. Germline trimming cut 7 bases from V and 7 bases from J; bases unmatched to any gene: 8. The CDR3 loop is CASITGGYRGYTF. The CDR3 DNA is TGTGCCAGCATTACAGGGGGATACCGTGGCTACACCTTC.

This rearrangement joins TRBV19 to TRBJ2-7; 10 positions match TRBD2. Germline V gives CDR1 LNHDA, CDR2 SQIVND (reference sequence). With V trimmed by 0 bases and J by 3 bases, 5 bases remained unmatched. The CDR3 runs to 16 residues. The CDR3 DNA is TGTGCCAGTAGTATAGATTTGGCTAGCGGGGGCTACGAGCAGTACTTC. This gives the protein CASSIDLASGGYEQYF.

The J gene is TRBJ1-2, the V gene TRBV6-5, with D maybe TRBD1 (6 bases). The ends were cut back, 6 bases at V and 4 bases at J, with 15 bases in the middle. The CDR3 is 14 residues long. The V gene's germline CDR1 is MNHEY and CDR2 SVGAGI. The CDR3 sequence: CASSTGQLIYGYTF. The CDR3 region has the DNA TGTGCCAGCAGCACGGGACAACTTATCTATGGCTACACCTTC.

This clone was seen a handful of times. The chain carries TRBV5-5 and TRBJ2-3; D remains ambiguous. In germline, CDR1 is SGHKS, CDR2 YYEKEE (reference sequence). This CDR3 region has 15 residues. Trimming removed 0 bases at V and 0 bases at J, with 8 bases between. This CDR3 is CASSLEVLSTDTQYF. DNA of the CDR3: TGTGCCAGCAGCTTGGAAGTTCTTAGCACAGATACGCAGTATTTT. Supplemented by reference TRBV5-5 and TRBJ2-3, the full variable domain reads DAGVTQSPTHLIKTRGQQVTLRCSPISGHKSVSWYQQVLGQGPQFIFQYYEKEERGRGNFPDRFSARQFPNYSSELNVNALLLGDSALYLCASSLEVLSTDTQYFGPGTRLTVL.

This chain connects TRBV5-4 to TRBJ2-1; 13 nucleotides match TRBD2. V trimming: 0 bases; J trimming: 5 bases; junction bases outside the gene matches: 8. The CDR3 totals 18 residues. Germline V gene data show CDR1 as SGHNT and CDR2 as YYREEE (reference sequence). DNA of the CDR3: TGTGCCAGCAGCTTGGGGTACCTGGGGACTAGCGGGAACAATGAGCAGTTCTTC. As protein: CASSLGYLGTSGNNEQFF. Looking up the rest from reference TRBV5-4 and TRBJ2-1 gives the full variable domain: ETGVTQSPTHLIKTRGQQVTLRCSSQSGHNTVSWYQQALGQGPQFIFQYYREEENGRGNFPPRFSGLQFPNYSSELNVNALELDDSALYLCASSLGYLGTSGNNEQFFGPGTRLTVL.

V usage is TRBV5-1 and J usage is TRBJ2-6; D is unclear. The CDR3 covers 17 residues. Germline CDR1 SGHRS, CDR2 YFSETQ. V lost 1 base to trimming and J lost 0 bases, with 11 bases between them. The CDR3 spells CASSLSEARSGANVLTF. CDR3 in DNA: TGCGCCAGCAGCTTGAGTGAAGCACGCTCTGGGGCCAACGTCCTGACTTTC.

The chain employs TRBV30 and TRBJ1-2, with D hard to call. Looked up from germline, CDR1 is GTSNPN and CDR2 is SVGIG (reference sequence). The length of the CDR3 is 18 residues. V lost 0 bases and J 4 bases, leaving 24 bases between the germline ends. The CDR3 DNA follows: TGTGCCTGGAGTGTACTCGGGCCAGACTTACCAACCTTCTATGGCTACACCTTC. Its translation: CAWSVLGPDLPTFYGYTF.

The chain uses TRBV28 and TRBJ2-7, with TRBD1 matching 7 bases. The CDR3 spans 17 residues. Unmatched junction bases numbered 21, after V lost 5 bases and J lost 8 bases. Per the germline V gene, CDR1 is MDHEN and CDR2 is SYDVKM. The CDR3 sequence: CASSPRAGTDYLRKQYF. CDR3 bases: TGTGCCAGCAGTCCAAGAGCCGGGACAGATTATCTACGAAAGCAGTACTTC.

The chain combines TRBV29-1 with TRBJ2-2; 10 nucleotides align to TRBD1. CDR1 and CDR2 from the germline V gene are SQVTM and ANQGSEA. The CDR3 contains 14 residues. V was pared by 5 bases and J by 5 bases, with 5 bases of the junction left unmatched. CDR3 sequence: CSVTGTGVTGELFF. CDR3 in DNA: TGCAGCGTTACCGGGACAGGGGTTACCGGGGAGCTGTTTTTT.

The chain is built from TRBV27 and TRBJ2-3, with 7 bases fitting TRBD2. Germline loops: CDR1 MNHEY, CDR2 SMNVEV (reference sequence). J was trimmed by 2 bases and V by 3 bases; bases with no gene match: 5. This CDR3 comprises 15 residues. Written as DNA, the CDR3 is TGTGCCAGCAGTTTCCAGCGGGGCCTCACAGATACGCAGTATTTT. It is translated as CASSFQRGLTDTQYF.

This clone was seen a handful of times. CDR3: CASSFRGGAHEQYF. The DNA for the CDR3 is TGTGCCAGCAGTTTTCGTGGGGGGGCCCACGAGCAGTACTTC. The rearrangement uses TRBV27 and TRBJ2-7, with a possible D match to TRBD2 (7 bases). The V and J ends lost 3 bases and 5 bases respectively, with 14 bases between them. The CDR3 is made up of 14 amino acids. Germline V CDR1 and CDR2: MNHEY, SMNVEV (reference sequence).

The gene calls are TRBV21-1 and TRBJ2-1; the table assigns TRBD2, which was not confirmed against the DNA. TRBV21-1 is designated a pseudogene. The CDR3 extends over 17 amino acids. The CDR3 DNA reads TGTGCCAGCAGCAAACCCGCAGGGACTCACAACGACAATGAGCAGTTCTTC. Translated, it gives CASSKPAGTHNDNEQFF.

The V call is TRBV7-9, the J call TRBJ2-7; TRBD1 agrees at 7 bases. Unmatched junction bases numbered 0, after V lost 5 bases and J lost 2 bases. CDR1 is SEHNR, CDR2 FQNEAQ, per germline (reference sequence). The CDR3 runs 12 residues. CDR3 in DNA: TGTGCCAGCAGCGGGACAGCCTACGAGCAGTACTTC. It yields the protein CASSGTAYEQYF.